This TCR beta chain was found in a study of T-cell reconstitution after alpha-beta-depleted transplantation in children. General study points: Where alpha-beta T cells came from about two months after transplant was reportedly several hundred expanded graft clones.

As regards this clonotype: Its specificity is not known. A much larger clone differs from this one at a single base, so this may be a read error.

The TCRbeta library was prepared with unique molecular identifiers. TCRdb itself ran the PCR reads through MiXCR, one entry per CDR3 protein. The table includes about 31,000 distinct CDR3 sequences, 5% to 7.5% detected once. CDR1 and CDR2 (germline): SGDLS, YYNGEE. The CDR3 is made up of 19 amino acids. Between the trimmed V and J ends, which lost 2 bases and 0 bases, there was a span of 18 bases. The sequencing used peripheral blood, collected 60 days after TCRalphabeta/CD19-depleted stem cell transplant. The rearrangement joins TRBV9 to TRBJ2-6, with D perhaps given as TRBD1 or TRBD2 (5 bases each). The clonotype was recovered from a child in the first two years of life who had a stem cell transplant for acute myeloid leukemia, so the T cells may come from the graft donor. The CDR3 loop reads CASSVYRDPTGSGANVLTF. CDR3 bases: TGTGCCAGCAGCGTGTACCGGGACCCAACAGGCTCTGGGGCCAACGTCCTGACTTTC.